This TCR beta chain was identified during a study of blood T cell repertoires in COVID-19 (dated by TCRdb to the early 2020s). As for the study more broadly: Collaborator samples came from the United States, Italy and Spain and covered acute and convalescent phases of COVID-19. The material from the prospective study consisted of cDNA or gDNA derived from T cells, B-cell-depleted T cells, or PBMCs. Subjects who had been exposed to COVID-19, were actively infected with it, or had recovered from it provided the deeply sampled blood TCRbeta repertoires that made up the dataset. The repertoires were released in a freely available public database intended as a resource for research on the immune response to SARS-CoV-2. Samples came from the ongoing ImmuneRACE study (first 160 participants) plus 1,254 subjects from 6 global collaborators. The sample metadata nearly always contained a de-identified subject ID, COVID-19 status, age in years and sex. Where available, HLA class I and class II types were obtained from metadata supplied by the sample provider rather than from assay-based typing. Results and caveats for the whole study, not just this receptor: Clinical and demographic metadata were provided uncurated, with the amount varying by source and participant.

The germline V gene provides CDR1 KGHSH and CDR2 LQKENI. The CDR3 sequence holds 14 residues, the cysteine and phenylalanine included. Only CDR3 DNA remains: 42 bases, in frame from the first base. V is cut by 6 bases and J by 4 bases, and the space between the germline ends is 15 bases. Whole blood was collected in K2EDTA tubes by collaborating institutions according to the institutions' own protocols. For TCRbeta analysis, collaborators shipped samples as frozen whole blood, isolated PBMCs, or DNA extracted from either of those sample types. TCRbeta CDR3 regions were amplified from genomic DNA using the immunoSEQ Assay, a bias-controlled multiplex PCR. Concerning the study's data processing: Nucleated cell counts per sample were estimated from amplification of reference gene primers within the assay. To quantify the absolute abundance of each unique TCRbeta CDR3 rearrangement, sequence reads were collapsed and filtered. For each sample, productive Simpson clonality was calculated as the square root of Simpson's diversity index over productive rearrangements. TCRdb re-hosts the immuneACCESS table, in-frame sequences only. Its copies lack some clones; in the studies checked, an unresolved V gene accounts for under half of them, and the cause for the rest is not known. V and J calls and clone size are given by that table; D and trimming were obtained from the DNA. The table for this sample lists 150,000 to 200,000 clones; about three quarters of them were counted only once. The top ten clones comprise roughly 28% of the sample.

This clone has more than one count but fewer than ten. Its antigen is still unknown. One base away there is no much larger clone; base qualities are not given. Recombination linked TRBV18 to TRBJ2-5; the D gene is perhaps TRBD2, from 5 matching bases. The specimen was peripheral blood. This TCR was recovered from a woman aged 70-85 years with acute or convalescent COVID-19. The bases are TGTGCCAGCTCTTCCAACCGGGCGGGAGAGACCCAGTACTTC. This encodes CASSSNRAGETQYF. The full variable domain, with segments outside the CDR3 supplied by the reference TRBV18 and TRBJ2-5 proteins, appears as NAGVMQNPRHLVRRRGQEARLRCSPMKGHSHVYWYRQLPEEGLKFMVYLQKENIIDESGMPKERFSAEFPKEGPSILRIQQVVRGDSAAYFCASSSNRAGETQYFGPGTRLLVL.